The present T cell receptor (beta chain) was sequenced within a study of cytomegalovirus exposure and HLA in healthy donors. This clone was seen just once. This PCR relied on a set of 60 Vbeta primers and 13 Jbeta primers. The method was immunoSEQ multiplex PCR; TCRdb's version includes in-frame clones alone and lacks a portion of them. This table has more than 200,000 clones, roughly 82% appearing once. V lost 3 bases, J lost 4 bases, and 7 bases lay in between. CDR1 is LNHDA, CDR2 SQIVND, per germline (reference sequence). The CDR3 consists of 13 residues. The source is a man in his forties in good health and CMV-seropositive. Sequenced sample: PBMCs. The V and J genes are TRBV19 and TRBJ2-1; D remains ambiguous. The CDR3 DNA follows: TGTGCCAGTAGTATTCAGACATACAATGAGCAGTTCTTC. Its protein is CASSIQTYNEQFF.